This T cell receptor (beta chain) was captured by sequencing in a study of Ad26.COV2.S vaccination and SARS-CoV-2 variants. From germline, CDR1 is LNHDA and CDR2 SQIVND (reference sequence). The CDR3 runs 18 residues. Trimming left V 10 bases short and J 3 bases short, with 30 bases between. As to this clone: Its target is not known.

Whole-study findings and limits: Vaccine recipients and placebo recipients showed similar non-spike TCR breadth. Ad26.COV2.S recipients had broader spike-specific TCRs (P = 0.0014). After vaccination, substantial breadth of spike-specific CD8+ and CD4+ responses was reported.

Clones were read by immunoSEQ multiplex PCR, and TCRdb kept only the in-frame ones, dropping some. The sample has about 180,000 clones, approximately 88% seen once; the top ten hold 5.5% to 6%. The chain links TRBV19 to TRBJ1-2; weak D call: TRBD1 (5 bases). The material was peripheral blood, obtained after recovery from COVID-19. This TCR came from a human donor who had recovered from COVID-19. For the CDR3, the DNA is TGTGCCACCTTGGTTAACAAGAGGGGTGGGAACCCTGACTATGGCTACACCTTC. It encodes CATLVNKRGGNPDYGYTF.